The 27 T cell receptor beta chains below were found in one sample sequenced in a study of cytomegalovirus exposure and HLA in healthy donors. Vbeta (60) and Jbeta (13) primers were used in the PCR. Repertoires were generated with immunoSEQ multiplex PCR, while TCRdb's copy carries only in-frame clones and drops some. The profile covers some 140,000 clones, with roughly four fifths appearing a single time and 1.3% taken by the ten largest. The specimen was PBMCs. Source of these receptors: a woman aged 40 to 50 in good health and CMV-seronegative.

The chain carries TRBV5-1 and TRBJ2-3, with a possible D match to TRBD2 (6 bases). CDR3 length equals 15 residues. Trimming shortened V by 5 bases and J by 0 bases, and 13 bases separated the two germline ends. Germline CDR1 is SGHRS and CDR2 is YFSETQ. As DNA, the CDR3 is TGCGCCAGCAGGGAGGGCCGGGGGAGCACAGATACGCAGTATTTT. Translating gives CASREGRGSTDTQYF.

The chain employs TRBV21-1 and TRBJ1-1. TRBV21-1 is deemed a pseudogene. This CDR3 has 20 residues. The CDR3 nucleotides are TGTGCCAGCAGCAAAGTGGGGGGTGGGGTGGGGGGGAATATGAACACTGAAGCTTTCTTT. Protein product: CASSKVGGGVGGNMNTEAFF.

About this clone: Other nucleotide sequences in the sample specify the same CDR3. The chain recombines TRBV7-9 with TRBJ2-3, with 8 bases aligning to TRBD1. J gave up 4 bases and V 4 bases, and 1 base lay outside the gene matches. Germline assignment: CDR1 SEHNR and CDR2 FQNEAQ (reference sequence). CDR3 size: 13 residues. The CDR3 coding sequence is TGTGCCAGCAGCTCGACAGGGGCAGATACGCAGTATTTT. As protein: CASSSTGADTQYF.

CDR3 sequence (DNA): TGTGCCAGCAGCCGACAGGGGTACAATGAGCAGTTCTTC. It yields the protein CASSRQGYNEQFF. The gene calls are TRBV2 and TRBJ2-1; 8 bases map to TRBD1. The CDR3 runs 13 residues. With 6 bases clipped from V and 4 bases from J, the junction kept 2 bases outside the gene matches. Germline CDR1 is SNHLY and CDR2 is FYNNEI.

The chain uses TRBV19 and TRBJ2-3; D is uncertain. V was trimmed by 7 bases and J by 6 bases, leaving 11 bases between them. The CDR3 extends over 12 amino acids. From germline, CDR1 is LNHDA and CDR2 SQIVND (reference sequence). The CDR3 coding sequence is TGTGCCAGTATAAGCGACGGGGATACGCAGTATTTT. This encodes CASISDGDTQYF.

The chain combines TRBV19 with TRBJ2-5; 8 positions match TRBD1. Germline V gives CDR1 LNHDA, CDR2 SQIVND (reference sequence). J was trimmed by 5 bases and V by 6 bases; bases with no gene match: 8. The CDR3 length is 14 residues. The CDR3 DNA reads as TGTGCCAGTAGCCGGACAGGGTCGGGGGAGACCCAGTACTTC. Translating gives CASSRTGSGETQYF.

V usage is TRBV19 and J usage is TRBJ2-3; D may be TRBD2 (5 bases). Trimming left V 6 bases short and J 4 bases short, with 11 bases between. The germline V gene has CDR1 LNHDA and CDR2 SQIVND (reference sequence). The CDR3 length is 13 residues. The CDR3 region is CASSRLEADTQYF. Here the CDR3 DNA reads TGTGCCAGTAGCCGGCTGGAGGCAGATACGCAGTATTTT.

CDR3 nucleotide sequence: TGTGCCAGCAACGCCTACAGGGGGATGAACACTGAAGCTTTCTTT. Residues: CASNAYRGMNTEAFF. The rearrangement joins TRBV6-5 to TRBJ1-1, with 8 nucleotides matching TRBD1. Per germline, CDR1 MNHEY and CDR2 SVGAGI. CDR3 length equals 15 residues. The V gene end was trimmed by 7 bases and the J gene end by 0 bases; junction bases not matched to a gene: 7.

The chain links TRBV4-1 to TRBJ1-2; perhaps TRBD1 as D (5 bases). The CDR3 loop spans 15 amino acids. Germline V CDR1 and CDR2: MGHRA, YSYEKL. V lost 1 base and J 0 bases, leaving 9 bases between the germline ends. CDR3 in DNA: TGCGCCAGCAGCCAAGTAGCCAGGGCTAACTATGGCTACACCTTC. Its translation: CASSQVARANYGYTF.

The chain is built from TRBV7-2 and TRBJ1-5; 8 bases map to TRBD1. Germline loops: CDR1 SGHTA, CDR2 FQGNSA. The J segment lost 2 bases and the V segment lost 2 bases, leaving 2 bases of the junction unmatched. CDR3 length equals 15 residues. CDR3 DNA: TGTGCCAGCAGCTTACAGGGGGCGCGCAATCAGCCCCAGCATTTT. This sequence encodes CASSLQGARNQPQHF.

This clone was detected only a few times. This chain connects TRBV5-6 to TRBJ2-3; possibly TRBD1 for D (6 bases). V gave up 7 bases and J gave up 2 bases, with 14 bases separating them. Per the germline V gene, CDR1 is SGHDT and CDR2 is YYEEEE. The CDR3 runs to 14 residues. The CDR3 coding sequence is TGTGCCAGCTCTGGACAGAGATACACAGATACGCAGTATTTT. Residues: CASSGQRYTDTQYF.

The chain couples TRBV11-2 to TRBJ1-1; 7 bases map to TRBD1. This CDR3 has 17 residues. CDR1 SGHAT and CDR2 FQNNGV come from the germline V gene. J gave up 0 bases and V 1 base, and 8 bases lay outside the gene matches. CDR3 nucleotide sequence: TGTGCCAGCAGCTTAGTCGGCAGGGGGGCCTTGAACACTGAAGCTTTCTTT. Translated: CASSLVGRGALNTEAFF.

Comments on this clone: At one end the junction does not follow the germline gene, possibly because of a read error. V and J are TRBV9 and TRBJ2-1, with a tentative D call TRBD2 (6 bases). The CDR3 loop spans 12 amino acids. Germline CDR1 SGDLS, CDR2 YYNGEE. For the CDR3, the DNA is TGTGCCAGCCGGGACTCCCACAATGAGCAGTTCTTC. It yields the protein CASRDSHNEQFF.

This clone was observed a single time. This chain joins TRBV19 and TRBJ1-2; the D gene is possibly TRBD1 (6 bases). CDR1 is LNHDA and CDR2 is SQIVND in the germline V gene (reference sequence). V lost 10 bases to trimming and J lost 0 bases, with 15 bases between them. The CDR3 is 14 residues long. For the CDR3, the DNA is TGTGCCACCAGCCAGGACAGCGCTAACTATGGCTACACCTTC. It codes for CATSQDSANYGYTF.

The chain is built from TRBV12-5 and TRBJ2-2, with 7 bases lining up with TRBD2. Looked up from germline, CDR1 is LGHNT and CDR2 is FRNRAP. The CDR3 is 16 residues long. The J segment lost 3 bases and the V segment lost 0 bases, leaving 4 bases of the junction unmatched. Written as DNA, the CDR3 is TGTGCTAGTGGTTTGGTAGGCGGGGGACACACCGGGGAGCTGTTTTTT. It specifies CASGLVGGGHTGELFF.

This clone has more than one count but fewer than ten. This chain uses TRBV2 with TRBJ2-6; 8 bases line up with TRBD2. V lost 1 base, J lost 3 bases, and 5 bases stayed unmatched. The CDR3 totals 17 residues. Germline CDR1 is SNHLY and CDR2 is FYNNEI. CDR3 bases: TGTGCCAGCAGTGAAGAGCGGGGGCGGTATGGGGCCAACGTCCTGACTTTC. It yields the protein CASSEERGRYGANVLTF.

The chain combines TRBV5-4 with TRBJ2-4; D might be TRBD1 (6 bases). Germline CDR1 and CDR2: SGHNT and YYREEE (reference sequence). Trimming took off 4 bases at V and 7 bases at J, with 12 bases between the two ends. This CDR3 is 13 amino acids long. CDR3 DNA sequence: TGTGCCAGCAGCCCGACAGGCGGTAACATTCAGTACTTC. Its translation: CASSPTGGNIQYF.

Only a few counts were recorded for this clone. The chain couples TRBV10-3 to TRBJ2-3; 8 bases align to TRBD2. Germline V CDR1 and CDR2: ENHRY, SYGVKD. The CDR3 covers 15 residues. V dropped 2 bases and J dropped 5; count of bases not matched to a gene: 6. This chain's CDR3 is CAISEGSSGVDTQYF. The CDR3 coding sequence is TGTGCCATCAGTGAGGGGAGTAGCGGGGTAGATACGCAGTATTTT.

CDR3 sequence: CASSLAGLGGTIYF. CDR3 nucleotide sequence: TGTGCCAGCAGCTTAGCCGGCCTGGGGGGCACCATATATTTT. This sequence joins TRBV7-9 and TRBJ1-3, with D possibly being TRBD1 (5 bases). This CDR3 has 14 residues. CDR1 is SEHNR, CDR2 FQNEAQ, per germline (reference sequence). V was shortened by 0 bases and J by 9 bases, with 12 bases between the two germline ends.

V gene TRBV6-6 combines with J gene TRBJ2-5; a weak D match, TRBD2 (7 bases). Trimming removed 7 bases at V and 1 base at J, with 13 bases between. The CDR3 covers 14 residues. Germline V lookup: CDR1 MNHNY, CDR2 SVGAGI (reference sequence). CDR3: CASTGGAVQETQYF. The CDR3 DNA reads TGTGCCAGCACTGGGGGGGCCGTCCAAGAGACCCAGTACTTC.

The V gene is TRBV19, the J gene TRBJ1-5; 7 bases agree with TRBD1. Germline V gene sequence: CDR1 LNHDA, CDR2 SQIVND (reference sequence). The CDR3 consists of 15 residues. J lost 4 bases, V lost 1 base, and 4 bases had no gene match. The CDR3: CASSIAGTANQPQHF. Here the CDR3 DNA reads TGTGCCAGTAGTATAGCGGGGACAGCTAATCAGCCCCAGCATTTT.

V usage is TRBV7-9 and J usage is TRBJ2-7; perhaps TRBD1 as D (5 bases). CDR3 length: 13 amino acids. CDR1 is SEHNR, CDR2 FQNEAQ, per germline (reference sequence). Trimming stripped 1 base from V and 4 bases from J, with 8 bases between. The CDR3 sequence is CASSLGTWYEQYF. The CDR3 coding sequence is TGTGCCAGCAGCTTAGGGACATGGTACGAGCAGTACTTC.

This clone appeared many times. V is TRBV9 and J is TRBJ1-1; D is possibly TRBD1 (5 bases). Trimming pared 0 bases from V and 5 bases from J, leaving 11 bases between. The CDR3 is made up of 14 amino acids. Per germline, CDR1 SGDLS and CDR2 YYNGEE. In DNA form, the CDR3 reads TGTGCCAGCAGCGTAGTGGGGGGTCGGACTGAAGCTTTCTTT. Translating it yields CASSVVGGRTEAFF.

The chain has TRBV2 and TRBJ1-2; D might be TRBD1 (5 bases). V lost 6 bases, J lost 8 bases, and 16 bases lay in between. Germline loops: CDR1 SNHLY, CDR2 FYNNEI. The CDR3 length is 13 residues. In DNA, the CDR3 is TGTGCCAGCAGGACAGATGTATTGAGAGGCTACACCTTC. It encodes CASRTDVLRGYTF.

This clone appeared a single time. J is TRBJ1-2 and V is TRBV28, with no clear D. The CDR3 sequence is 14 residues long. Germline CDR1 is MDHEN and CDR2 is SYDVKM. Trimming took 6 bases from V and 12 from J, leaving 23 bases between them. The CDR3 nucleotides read TGTGCCAGCAGCCCGGCCCCCACTACTTTATTGGACACCTTC. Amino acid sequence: CASSPAPTTLLDTF.

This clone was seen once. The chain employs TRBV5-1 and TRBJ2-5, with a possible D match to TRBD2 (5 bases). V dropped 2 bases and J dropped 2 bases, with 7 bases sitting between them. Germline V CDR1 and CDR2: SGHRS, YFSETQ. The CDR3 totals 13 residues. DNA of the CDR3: TGCGCCAGCAGCTTCGGGGTTCAAGAGACCCAGTACTTC. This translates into CASSFGVQETQYF.

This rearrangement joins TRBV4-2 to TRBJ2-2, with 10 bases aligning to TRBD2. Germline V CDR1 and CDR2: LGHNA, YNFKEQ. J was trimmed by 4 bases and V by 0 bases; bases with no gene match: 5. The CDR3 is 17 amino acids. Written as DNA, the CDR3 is TGTGCCAGCAGCCAAGATCCAGCGGGGGGGAGCACCGGGGAGCTGTTTTTT. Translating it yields CASSQDPAGGSTGELFF.